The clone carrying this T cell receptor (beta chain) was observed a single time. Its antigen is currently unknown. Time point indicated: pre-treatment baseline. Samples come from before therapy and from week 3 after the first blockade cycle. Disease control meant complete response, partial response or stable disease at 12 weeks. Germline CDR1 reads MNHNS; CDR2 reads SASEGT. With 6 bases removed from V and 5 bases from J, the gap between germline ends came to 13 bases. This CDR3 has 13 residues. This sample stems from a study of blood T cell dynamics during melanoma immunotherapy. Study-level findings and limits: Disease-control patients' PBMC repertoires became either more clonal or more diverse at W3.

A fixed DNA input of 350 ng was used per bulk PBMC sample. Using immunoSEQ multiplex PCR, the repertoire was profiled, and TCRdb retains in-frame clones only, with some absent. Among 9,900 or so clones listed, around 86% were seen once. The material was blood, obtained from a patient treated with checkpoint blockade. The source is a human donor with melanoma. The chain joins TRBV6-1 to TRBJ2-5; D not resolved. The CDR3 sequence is CASRRQLRETQYF. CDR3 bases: TGTGCCAGCAGGAGACAACTGCGGGAGACCCAGTACTTC.